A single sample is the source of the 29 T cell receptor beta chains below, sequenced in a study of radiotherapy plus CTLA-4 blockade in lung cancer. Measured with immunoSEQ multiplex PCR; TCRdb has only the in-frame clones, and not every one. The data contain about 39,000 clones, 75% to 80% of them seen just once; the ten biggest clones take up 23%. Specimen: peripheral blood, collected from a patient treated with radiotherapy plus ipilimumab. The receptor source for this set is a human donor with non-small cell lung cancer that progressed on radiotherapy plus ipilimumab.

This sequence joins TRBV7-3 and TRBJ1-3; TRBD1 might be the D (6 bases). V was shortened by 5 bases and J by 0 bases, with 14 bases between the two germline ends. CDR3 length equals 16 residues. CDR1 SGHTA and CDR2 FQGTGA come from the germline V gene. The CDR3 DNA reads TGTGCCAGCAGCGCGGACAGTCTCTTCTCTGGAAACACCATATATTTT. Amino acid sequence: CASSADSLFSGNTIYF.

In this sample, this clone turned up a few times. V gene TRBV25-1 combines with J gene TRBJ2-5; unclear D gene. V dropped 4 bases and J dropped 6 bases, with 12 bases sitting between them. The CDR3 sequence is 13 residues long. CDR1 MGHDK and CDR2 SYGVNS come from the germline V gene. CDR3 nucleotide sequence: TGTGCCAGCAGTGCTTCGGTTCTGAAGACCCAGTACTTC. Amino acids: CASSASVLKTQYF.

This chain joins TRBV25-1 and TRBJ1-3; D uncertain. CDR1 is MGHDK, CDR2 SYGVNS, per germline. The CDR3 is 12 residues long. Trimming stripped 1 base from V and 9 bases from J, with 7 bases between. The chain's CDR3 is CASSESHSTIYF. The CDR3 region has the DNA TGTGCCAGCAGTGAATCTCATAGCACCATATATTTT.

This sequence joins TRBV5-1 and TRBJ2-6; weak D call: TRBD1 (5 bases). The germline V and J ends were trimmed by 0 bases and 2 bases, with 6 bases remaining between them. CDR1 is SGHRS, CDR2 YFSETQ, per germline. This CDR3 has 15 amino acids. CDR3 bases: TGCGCCAGCAGCTTGGGACAGCCTGGGGCCAACGTCCTGACTTTC. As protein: CASSLGQPGANVLTF.

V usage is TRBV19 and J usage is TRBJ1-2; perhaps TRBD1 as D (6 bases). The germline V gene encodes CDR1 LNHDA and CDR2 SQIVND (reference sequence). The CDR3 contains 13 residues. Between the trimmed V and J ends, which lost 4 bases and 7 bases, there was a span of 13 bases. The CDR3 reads CASSTGAPLGYTF. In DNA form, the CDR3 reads TGTGCCAGTAGTACAGGGGCCCCCCTTGGCTACACCTTC.

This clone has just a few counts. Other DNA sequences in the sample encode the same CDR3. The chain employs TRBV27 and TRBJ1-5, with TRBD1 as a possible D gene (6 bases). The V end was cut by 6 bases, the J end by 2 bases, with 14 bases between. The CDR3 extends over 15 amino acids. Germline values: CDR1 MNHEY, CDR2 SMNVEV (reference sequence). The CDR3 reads CASRPGVIGNQPQHF. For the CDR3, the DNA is TGTGCCAGCAGGCCAGGGGTTATCGGCAATCAGCCCCAGCATTTT.

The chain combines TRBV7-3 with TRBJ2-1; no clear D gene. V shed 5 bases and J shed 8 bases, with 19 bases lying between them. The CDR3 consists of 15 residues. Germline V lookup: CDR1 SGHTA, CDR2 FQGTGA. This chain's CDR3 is CASSPRRQPSDEQFF. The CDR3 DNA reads TGTGCCAGCAGCCCCCGCAGGCAACCATCAGATGAGCAGTTCTTC.

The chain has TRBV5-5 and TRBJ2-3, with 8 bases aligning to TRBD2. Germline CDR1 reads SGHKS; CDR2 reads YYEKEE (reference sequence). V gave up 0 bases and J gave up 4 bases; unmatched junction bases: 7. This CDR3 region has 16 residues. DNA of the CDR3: TGTGCCAGCAGCTTGGGGATGTACGGGGGGGCAGATACGCAGTATTTT. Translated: CASSLGMYGGADTQYF.

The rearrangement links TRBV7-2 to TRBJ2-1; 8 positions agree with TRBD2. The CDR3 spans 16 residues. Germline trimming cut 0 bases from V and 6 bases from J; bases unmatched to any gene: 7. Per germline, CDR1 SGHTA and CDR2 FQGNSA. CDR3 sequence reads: CASSLATAGVVNEQFF. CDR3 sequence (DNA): TGTGCCAGCAGCTTAGCTACAGCGGGGGTAGTCAATGAGCAGTTCTTC.

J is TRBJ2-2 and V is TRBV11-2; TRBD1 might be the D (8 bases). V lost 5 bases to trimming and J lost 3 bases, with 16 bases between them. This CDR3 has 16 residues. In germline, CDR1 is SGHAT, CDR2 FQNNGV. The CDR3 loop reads CASSSGTGTYTGELFF. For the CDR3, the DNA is TGTGCCAGCAGCAGCGGGACAGGTACCTACACCGGGGAGCTGTTTTTT.

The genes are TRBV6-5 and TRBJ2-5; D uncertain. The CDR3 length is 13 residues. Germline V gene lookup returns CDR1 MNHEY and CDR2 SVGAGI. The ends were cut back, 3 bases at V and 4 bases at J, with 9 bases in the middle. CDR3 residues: CASSYVLGETQYF. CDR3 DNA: TGTGCCAGCAGTTATGTTCTAGGAGAGACCCAGTACTTC.

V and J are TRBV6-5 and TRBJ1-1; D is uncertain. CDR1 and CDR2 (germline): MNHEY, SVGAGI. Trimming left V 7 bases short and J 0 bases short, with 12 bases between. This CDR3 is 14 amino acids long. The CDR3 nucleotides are TGTGCCAGCAAATCGGGGTCCTTGAACACTGAAGCTTTCTTT. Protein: CASKSGSLNTEAFF.

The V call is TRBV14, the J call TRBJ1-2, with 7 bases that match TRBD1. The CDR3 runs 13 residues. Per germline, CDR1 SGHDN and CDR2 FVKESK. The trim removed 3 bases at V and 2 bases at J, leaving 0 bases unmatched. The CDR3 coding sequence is TGTGCCAGCAGCCAGGGACAGAACTATGGCTACACCTTC. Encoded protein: CASSQGQNYGYTF.

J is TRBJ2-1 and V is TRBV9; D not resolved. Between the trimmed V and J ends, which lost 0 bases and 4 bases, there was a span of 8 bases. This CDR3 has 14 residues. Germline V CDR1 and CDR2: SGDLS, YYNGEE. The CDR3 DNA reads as TGTGCCAGCAGCGTAGTTGGGCAGTACAATGAGCAGTTCTTC. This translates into CASSVVGQYNEQFF.

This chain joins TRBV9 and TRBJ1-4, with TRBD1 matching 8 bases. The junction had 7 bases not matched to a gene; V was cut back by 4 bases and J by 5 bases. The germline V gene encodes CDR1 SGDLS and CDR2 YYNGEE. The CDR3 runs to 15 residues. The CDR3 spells CASSPRTGTNEKLFF. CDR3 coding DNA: TGTGCCAGCAGCCCCCGGACAGGGACGAATGAAAAACTGTTTTTT.

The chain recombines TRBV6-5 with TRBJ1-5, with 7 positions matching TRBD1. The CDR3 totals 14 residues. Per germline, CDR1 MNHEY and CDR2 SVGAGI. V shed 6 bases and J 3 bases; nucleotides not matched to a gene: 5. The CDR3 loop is CASSRGTVNQPQHF. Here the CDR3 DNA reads TGTGCCAGCAGCCGAGGGACAGTCAATCAGCCCCAGCATTTT.

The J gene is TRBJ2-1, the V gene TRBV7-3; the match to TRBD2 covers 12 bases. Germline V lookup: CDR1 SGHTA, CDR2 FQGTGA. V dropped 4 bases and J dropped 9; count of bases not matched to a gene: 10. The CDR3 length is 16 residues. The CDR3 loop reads CASSSGWTSGEGEQFF. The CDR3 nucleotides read TGTGCCAGCAGCTCCGGGTGGACTAGCGGGGAGGGTGAGCAGTTCTTC.

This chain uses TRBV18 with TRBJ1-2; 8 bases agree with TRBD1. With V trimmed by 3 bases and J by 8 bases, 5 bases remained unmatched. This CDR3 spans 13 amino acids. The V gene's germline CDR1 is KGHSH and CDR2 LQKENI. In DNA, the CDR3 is TGTGCCAGCTCACCCGGACAGGGAGGAGGCTACACCTTC. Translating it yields CASSPGQGGGYTF.

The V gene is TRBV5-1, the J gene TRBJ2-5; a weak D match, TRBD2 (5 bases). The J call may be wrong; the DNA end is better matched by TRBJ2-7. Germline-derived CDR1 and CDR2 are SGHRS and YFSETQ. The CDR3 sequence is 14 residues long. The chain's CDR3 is CASSSGYSSYEQYF. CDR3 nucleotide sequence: TGCGCCAGCAGCTCGGGGTACAGCTCCTACGAGCAGTACTTC.

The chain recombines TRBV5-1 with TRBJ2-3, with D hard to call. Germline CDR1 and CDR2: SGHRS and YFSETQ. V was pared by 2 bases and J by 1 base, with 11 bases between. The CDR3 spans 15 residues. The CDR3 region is CASSLYLGRTDTQYF. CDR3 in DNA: TGCGCCAGCAGCTTATATCTGGGCCGCACAGATACGCAGTATTTT.

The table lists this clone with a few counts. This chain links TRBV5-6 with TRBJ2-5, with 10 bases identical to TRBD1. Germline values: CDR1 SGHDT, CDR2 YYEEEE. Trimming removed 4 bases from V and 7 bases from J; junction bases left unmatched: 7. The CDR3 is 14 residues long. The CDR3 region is CASSPGQGLGTQYF. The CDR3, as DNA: TGTGCCAGCAGCCCGGGACAGGGGCTTGGGACCCAGTACTTC.

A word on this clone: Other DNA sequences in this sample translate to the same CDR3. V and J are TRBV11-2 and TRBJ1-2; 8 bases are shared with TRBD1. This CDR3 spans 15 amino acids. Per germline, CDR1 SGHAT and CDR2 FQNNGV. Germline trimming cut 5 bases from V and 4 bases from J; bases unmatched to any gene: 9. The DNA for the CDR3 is TGTGCCAGCAGCCTGCGACAGGGGTGGCTCTATGGCTACACCTTC. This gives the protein CASSLRQGWLYGYTF.

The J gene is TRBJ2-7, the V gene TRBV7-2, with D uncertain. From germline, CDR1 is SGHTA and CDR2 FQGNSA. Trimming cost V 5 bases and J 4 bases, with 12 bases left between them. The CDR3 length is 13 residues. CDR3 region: CASSPQVPYEQYF. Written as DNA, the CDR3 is TGTGCCAGCAGCCCCCAGGTTCCTTACGAGCAGTACTTC.

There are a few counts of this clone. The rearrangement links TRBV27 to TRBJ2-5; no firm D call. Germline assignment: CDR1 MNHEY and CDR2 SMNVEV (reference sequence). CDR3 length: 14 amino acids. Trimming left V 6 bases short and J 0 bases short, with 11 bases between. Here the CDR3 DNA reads TGTGCCAGCAGCCCCCACCCAGACCAAGAGACCCAGTACTTC. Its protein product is CASSPHPDQETQYF.

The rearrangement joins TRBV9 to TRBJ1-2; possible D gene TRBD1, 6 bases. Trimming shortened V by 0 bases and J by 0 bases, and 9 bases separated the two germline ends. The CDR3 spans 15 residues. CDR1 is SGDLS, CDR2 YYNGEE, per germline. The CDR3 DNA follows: TGTGCCAGCAGCGTAGACAGGGCAGCTAACTATGGCTACACCTTC. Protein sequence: CASSVDRAANYGYTF.

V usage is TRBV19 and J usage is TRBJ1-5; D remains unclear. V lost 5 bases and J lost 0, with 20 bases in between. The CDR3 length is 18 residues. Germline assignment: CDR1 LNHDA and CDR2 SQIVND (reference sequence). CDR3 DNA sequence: TGTGCCAGTAGTCCTGCGGGAGTCGGGGTATATAGCAATCAGCCCCAGCATTTT. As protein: CASSPAGVGVYSNQPQHF.

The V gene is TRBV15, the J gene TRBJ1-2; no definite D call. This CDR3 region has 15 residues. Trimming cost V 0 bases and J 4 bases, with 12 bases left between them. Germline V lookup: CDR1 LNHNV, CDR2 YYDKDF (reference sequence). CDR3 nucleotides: TGTGCCACCAGCAGAGATCTGGTGGAGACCTATGGCTACACCTTC. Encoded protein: CATSRDLVETYGYTF.

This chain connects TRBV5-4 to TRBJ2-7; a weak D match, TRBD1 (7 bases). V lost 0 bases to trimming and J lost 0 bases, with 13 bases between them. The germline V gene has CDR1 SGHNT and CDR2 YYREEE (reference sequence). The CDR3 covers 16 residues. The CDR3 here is CASSLEAGGSSYEQYF. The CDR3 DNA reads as TGTGCCAGCAGCTTGGAAGCAGGGGGGAGCTCCTACGAGCAGTACTTC.

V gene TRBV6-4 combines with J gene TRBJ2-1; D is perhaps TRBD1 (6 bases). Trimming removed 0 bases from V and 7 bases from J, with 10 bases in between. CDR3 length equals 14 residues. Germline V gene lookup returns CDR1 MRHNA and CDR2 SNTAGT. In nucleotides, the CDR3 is TGTGCCAGCAGTGACTCCTGGGGGCAAAATGAGCAGTTCTTC. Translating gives CASSDSWGQNEQFF.